This entry lists 18 T cell receptor beta chains sequenced from one sample in a study of T cells in Graves' hyperthyroidism and ophthalmopathy. What was amplified from RNA transcripts were TCR beta CDR3 regions. Researchers ran a first-round RT-PCR on the TCR CDR3 using the HTBI primer set. MiXCR, run by TCRdb on the multiplex PCR reads, gives a single entry per CDR3 protein. The top ten clones hold about 7.7% of a sample with 650,000 to 800,000 distinct CDR3 sequences, just under 45% of them seen once. The sequenced sample consisted of peripheral blood or thyroid tissue (not recorded which). The origin of the receptors is an adult man with Graves' disease, either hyperthyroidism or ophthalmopathy (not recorded which).

The table lists this clonotype with many counts. The chain is built from TRBV5-6 and TRBJ2-6; D unclear. V lost 6 bases and J lost 0, with 7 bases in between. In germline, CDR1 is SGHDT, CDR2 YYEEEE. The CDR3 has 14 residues. The DNA of the CDR3 is TGTGCCAGCAACCCAGGCTCTGGGGCCAACGTCCTGACTTTC. Residues: CASNPGSGANVLTF.

The V and J genes are TRBV25-1 and TRBJ1-2; 8 bases fit TRBD1. With 7 bases clipped from V and 6 bases from J, the junction kept 7 bases outside the gene matches. The CDR3 spans 13 residues. Germline V gene sequence: CDR1 MGHDK, CDR2 SYGVNS. In nucleotides, the CDR3 is TGTGCCAGCACGTCAGGGGGCCTCGATGGCTACACCTTC. Encoded protein: CASTSGGLDGYTF.

This clonotype occurred a few times. The genes are TRBV12-3 or TRBV12-4 and TRBJ1-2; no definite D call. The CDR3 has 14 residues. Trimming took off 7 bases at V and 3 bases at J, with 15 bases between the two ends. CDR3 protein: CASITTSWDYGYTF. The CDR3 DNA follows: TGTGCCAGCATCACAACGTCCTGGGACTATGGCTACACCTTC.

The V and J genes are TRBV24-1 and TRBJ2-6; D is tentatively TRBD1 or TRBD2 (5 bases each). Looked up from germline, CDR1 is KGHDR and CDR2 is SFDVKD. V was cut by 10 bases and J by 2 bases, with 8 bases left in between. The CDR3 consists of 13 residues. The CDR3 loop reads CATGDTGANVLTF. The CDR3 DNA is TGTGCCACGGGGGATACTGGGGCCAACGTCCTGACTTTC.

The CDR3: CASSLPGAGYTF. Written as DNA, the CDR3 is TGTGCCAGCAGTCTCCCCGGGGCTGGCTACACCTTC. The chain carries TRBV2 and TRBJ1-2, with a possible D match to TRBD1 (5 bases). Germline V gene sequence: CDR1 SNHLY, CDR2 FYNNEI. CDR3 size: 12 residues. The V end was cut by 5 bases, the J end by 7 bases, with 11 bases between.

This clonotype was detected only a few times. The rearrangement links TRBV7-2 to TRBJ1-5; D remains ambiguous. The CDR3 contains 16 residues. CDR1 is SGHTA, CDR2 FQGNSA, per germline. Trimming removed 1 base from V and 0 bases from J, with 10 bases in between. CDR3 amino acids: CASSLGPGTSNQPQHF. The CDR3 nucleotides read TGTGCCAGCAGCTTAGGGCCAGGCACTAGCAATCAGCCCCAGCATTTT.

This clonotype was counted at least ten times. The chain recombines TRBV20-1 with TRBJ2-7; maybe TRBD1 (6 bases). CDR1 is DFQATT, CDR2 SNEGSKA, per germline (reference sequence). The CDR3 has 14 amino acids. V shed 3 bases and J shed 2 bases, with 14 bases lying between them. CDR3 residues: CSASGTRGTYEQYF. The CDR3, as DNA: TGCAGTGCTAGTGGGACACGAGGAACCTACGAGCAGTACTTC.

This chain joins TRBV20-1 and TRBJ1-2; maybe TRBD1 (6 bases). With 5 bases removed from V and 4 bases from J, the gap between germline ends came to 23 bases. The CDR3 is made up of 16 amino acids. Germline CDR1 and CDR2: DFQATT and SNEGSKA (reference sequence). The CDR3 sequence is CSAGGLGRRASYGYTF. The CDR3 DNA reads TGCAGTGCTGGGGGGCTAGGACGTCGAGCTAGCTATGGCTACACCTTC.

The V gene is TRBV20-1, the J gene TRBJ1-4; TRBD1 matches at 10 bases. The trim removed 1 base at V and 8 bases at J, leaving 4 bases unmatched. There are 14 residues in the CDR3. Germline V lookup: CDR1 DFQATT, CDR2 SNEGSKA (reference sequence). For the CDR3, the DNA is TGCAGTGCTAGAGGCGGGACAGGGGTCGAAAAACTGTTTTTT. It codes for CSARGGTGVEKLFF.

This clonotype was seen a handful of times. The gene calls are TRBV14 and TRBJ1-4; 7 nucleotides line up with TRBD1. Germline assignment: CDR1 SGHDN and CDR2 FVKESK. The V gene end was trimmed by 0 bases and the J gene end by 5 bases; junction bases not matched to a gene: 9. This CDR3 contains 17 residues. This CDR3 is CASSQDVSRGTNEKLFF. DNA for the CDR3: TGTGCCAGCAGCCAAGATGTTAGCAGGGGGACGAATGAAAAACTGTTTTTT.

This clonotype occurred many times. This chain connects TRBV7-9 to TRBJ1-3; D remains unclear. This CDR3 is built from 14 residues. V was cut by 3 bases and J by 1 base, with 7 bases left in between. Germline lookup yields CDR1 SEHNR and CDR2 FQNEAQ (reference sequence). CDR3: CASSFGESGNTIYF. The CDR3 bases are TGTGCCAGCAGCTTTGGAGAGTCTGGAAACACCATATATTTT.

This clonotype has at least ten counts. The rearrangement uses TRBV9 and TRBJ1-3; D uncertain. Trimming took 4 bases from V and 1 from J, leaving 15 bases between them. Germline loops: CDR1 SGDLS, CDR2 YYNGEE. CDR3 length: 16 residues. CDR3 bases: TGTGCCAGCAGCCAAGAGTTCGGGTTTTCTGGAAACACCATATATTTT. Its translation: CASSQEFGFSGNTIYF.

Worth noting for this clonotype: A much larger clonotype is one base distant, so this may be a read error. The rearrangement links TRBV5-4 to TRBJ2-5, with 8 bases matching TRBD1. The germline CDR1 and CDR2 sequences are SGHNT and YYREEE (reference sequence). The CDR3 extends over 13 amino acids. The CDR3 nucleotides read TGTGCCAGCAGGTTGGGACAGGATGAGACCCAGTACTTC. Its protein product is CASRLGQDETQYF.

The chain joins TRBV29-1 to TRBJ1-4, with 8 nucleotides matching TRBD1. CDR1 and CDR2 from the germline V gene are SQVTM and ANQGSEA. V trimming: 6 bases; J trimming: 8 bases; junction bases outside the gene matches: 8. The CDR3 sequence is 13 residues long. The CDR3 reads CSVDGQGREKLFF. The CDR3 DNA follows: TGCAGCGTGGACGGACAGGGTAGAGAAAAACTGTTTTTT.

The sample holds a few counts of this clonotype. A much larger clone sits a single nucleotide away, making a read error possible. The chain has TRBV24-1 and TRBJ2-6; D unresolved. This CDR3 is built from 14 residues. Trimming stripped 8 bases from V and 3 bases from J, with 10 bases between. Germline V gives CDR1 KGHDR, CDR2 SFDVKD. The CDR3 here is CATTLVGGANVLTF. CDR3 nucleotides: TGTGCCACCACCCTGGTCGGTGGGGCCAACGTCCTGACTTTC.

This clonotype occurred many times. The CDR3 here is CASSQELAEAFF. Written as DNA, the CDR3 is TGTGCCAGCAGCCAAGAACTCGCTGAAGCTTTCTTT. This chain links TRBV14 with TRBJ1-1; D not certain. Germline values: CDR1 SGHDN, CDR2 FVKESK. The CDR3 is 12 amino acids. V was trimmed by 0 bases and J by 6 bases, leaving 5 bases between them.

The chain joins TRBV14 to TRBJ1-6, with a tentative D call TRBD1 (5 bases). With 0 bases removed from V and 10 bases from J, the gap between germline ends came to 13 bases. CDR1 is SGHDN and CDR2 is FVKESK in the germline V gene. CDR3 size: 15 residues. DNA of the CDR3: TGTGCCAGCAGCCAAGAAAGGAGGGGTTGGTCACCCCTCCACTTT. It translates to CASSQERRGWSPLHF.

V gene TRBV19 combines with J gene TRBJ1-5; D call uncertain. The V gene's germline CDR1 is LNHDA and CDR2 SQIVND (reference sequence). The CDR3 sequence is 14 residues long. V was clipped by 8 bases and J by 5 bases, with 16 bases between them. The CDR3 DNA is TGTGCCAGTCATTATCCGGGAAGGGATCAGCCCCAGCATTTT. It yields the protein CASHYPGRDQPQHF.